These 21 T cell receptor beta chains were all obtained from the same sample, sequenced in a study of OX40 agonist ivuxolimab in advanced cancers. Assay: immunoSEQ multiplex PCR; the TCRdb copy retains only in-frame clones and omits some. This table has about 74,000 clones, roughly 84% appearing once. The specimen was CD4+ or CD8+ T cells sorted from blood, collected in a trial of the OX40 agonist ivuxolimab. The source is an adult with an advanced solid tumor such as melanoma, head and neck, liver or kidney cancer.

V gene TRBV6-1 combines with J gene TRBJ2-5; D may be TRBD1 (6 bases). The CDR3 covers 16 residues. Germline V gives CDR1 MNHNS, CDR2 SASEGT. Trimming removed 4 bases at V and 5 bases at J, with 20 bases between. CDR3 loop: CASSGSRLQGWETQYF. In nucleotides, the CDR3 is TGTGCCAGCAGTGGTTCAAGACTACAGGGATGGGAGACCCAGTACTTC.

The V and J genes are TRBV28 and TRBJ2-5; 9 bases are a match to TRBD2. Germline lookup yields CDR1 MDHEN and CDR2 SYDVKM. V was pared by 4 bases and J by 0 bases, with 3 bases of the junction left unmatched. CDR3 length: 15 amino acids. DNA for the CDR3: TGTGCCAGCAGTTCAAGCGGGGGGTACCAAGAGACCCAGTACTTC. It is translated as CASSSSGGYQETQYF. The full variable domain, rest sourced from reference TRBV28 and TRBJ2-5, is DVKVTQSSRYLVKRTGEKVFLECVQDMDHENMFWYRQDPGLGLRLIYFSYDVKMKEKGDIPEGYSVSREKKERFSLILESASTNQTSMYLCASSSSGGYQETQYFGPGTRLLVL.

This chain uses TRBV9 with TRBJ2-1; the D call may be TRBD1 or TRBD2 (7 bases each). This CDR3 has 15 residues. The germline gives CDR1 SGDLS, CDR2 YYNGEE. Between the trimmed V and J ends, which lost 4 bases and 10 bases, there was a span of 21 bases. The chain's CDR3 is CASSPQGGMGGEQFF. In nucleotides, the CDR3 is TGTGCCAGCAGCCCCCAGGGGGGGATGGGTGGGGAGCAGTTCTTC.

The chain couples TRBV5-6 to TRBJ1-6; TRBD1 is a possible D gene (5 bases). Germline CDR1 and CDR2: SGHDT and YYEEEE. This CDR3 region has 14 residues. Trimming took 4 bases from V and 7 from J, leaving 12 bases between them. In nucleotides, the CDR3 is TGTGCCAGCAGCCGAGGGGACCTAAATTCACCCCTCCACTTT. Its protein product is CASSRGDLNSPLHF.

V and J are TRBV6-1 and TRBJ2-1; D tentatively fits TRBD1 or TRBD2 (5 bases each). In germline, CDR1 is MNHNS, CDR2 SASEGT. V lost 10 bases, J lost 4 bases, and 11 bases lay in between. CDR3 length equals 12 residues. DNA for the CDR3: TGTGCCACCGGGACGAGTTACAATGAGCAGTTCTTC. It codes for CATGTSYNEQFF.

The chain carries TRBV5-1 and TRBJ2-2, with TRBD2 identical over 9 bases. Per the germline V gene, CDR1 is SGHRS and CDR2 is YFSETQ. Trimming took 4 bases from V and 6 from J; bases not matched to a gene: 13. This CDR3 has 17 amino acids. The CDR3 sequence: CASSPGVGLALSGELFF. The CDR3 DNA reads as TGCGCCAGCAGCCCGGGCGTGGGACTAGCTTTATCCGGGGAGCTGTTTTTT.

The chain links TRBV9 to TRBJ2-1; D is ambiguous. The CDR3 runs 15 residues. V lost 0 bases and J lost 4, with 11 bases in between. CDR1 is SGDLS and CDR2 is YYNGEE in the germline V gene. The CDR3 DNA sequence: TGTGCCAGCAGCGTAGTTATGGCCCAGTACAATGAGCAGTTCTTC. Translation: CASSVVMAQYNEQFF.

The CDR3 DNA is TGTGCCAGTAGTTTGGGACTTCGGGAGCAGTTCTTC. Residues: CASSLGLREQFF. This chain links TRBV19 with TRBJ2-1; D possibly corresponds to TRBD2 (6 bases). The CDR3 runs 12 residues. The V end was cut by 5 bases, the J end by 10 bases, with 12 bases between. Germline V gives CDR1 LNHDA, CDR2 SQIVND (reference sequence). Complete variable domain (other parts from reference TRBV19 and TRBJ2-1): DGGITQSPKYLFRKEGQNVTLSCEQNLNHDAMYWYRQDPGQGLRLIYYSQIVNDFQKGDIAEGYSVSREKKESFPLTVTSAQKNPTAFYLCASSLGLREQFFGPGTRLTVL.

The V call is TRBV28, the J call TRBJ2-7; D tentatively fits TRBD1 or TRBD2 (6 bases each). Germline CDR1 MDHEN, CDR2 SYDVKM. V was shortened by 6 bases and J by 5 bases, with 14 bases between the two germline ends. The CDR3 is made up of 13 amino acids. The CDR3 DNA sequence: TGTGCCAGCAGGAATCCGGGGGCCAACGAGCAGTACTTC. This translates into CASRNPGANEQYF.

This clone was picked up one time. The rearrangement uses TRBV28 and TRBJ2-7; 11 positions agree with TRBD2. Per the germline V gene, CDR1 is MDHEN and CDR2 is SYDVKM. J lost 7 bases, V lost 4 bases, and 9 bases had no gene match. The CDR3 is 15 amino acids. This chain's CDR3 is CASSSGTSGSWEQYF. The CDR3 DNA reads TGTGCCAGCAGTTCAGGAACTAGCGGGAGTTGGGAGCAGTACTTC. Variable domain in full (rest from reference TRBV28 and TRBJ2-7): DVKVTQSSRYLVKRTGEKVFLECVQDMDHENMFWYRQDPGLGLRLIYFSYDVKMKEKGDIPEGYSVSREKKERFSLILESASTNQTSMYLCASSSGTSGSWEQYFGPGTRLTVT.

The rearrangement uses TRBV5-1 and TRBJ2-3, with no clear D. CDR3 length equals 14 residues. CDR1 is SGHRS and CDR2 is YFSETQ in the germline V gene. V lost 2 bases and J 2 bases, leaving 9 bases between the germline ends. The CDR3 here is CASSFSQNTDTQYF. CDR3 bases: TGCGCCAGCAGCTTTTCCCAGAACACAGATACGCAGTATTTT.

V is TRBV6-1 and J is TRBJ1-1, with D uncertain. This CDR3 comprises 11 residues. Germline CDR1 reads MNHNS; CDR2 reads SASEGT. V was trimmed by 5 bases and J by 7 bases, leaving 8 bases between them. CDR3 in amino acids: CASSLRREAFF. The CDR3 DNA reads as TGTGCCAGCAGTCTTCGGCGTGAAGCTTTCTTT.

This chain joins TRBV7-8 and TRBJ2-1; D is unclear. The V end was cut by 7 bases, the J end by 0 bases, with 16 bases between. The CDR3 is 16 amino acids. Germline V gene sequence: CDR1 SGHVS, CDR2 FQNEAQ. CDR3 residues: CASTTLGGFSYNEQFF. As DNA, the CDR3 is TGTGCCAGCACCACACTCGGCGGTTTCTCCTACAATGAGCAGTTCTTC.

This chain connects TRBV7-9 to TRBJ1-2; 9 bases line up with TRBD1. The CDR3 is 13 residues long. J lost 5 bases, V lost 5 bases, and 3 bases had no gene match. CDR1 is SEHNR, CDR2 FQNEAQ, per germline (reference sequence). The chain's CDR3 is CASSVGTGYGYTF. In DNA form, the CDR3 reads TGTGCCAGCAGCGTAGGGACAGGGTATGGCTACACCTTC.

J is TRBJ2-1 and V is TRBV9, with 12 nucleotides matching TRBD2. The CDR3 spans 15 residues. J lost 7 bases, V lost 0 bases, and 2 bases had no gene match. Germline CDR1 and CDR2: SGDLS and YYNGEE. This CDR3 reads CASSVVLAGGNEQFF. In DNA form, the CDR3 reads TGTGCCAGCAGCGTAGTACTAGCGGGGGGAAATGAGCAGTTCTTC. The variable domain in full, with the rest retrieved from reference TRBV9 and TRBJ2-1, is DSGVTQTPKHLITATGQRVTLRCSPRSGDLSVYWYQQSLDQGLQFLIQYYNGEERAKGNILERFSAQQFPDLHSELNLSSLELGDSALYFCASSVVLAGGNEQFFGPGTRLTVL.

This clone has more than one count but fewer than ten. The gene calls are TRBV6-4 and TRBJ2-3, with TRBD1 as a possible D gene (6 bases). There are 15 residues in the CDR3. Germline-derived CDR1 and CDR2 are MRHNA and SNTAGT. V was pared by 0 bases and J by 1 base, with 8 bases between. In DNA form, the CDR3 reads TGTGCCAGCAGTGACTCTTCAGGGGGCACAGATACGCAGTATTTT. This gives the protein CASSDSSGGTDTQYF.

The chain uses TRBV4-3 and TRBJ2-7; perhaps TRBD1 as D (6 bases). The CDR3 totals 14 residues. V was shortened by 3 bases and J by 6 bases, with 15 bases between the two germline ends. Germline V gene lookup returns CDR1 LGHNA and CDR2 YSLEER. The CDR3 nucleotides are TGCGCCAGCAGCCAGATCCCAGGGGCTGGCGAGCAGTACTTC. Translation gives CASSQIPGAGEQYF.

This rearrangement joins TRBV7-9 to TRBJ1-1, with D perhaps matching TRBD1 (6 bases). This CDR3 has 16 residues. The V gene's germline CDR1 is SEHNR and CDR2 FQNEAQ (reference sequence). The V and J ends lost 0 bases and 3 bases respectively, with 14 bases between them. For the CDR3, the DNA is TGTGCCAGCAGCTTAGCGCTATCAGGGGTTCACACTGAAGCTTTCTTT. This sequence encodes CASSLALSGVHTEAFF.

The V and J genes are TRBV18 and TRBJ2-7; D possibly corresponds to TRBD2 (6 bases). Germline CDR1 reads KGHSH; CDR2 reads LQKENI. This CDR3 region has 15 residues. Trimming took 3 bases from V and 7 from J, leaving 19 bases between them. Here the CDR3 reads CASSPSEGLVQEQYF. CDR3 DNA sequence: TGTGCCAGCTCACCGTCGGAGGGCCTTGTCCAGGAGCAGTACTTC.

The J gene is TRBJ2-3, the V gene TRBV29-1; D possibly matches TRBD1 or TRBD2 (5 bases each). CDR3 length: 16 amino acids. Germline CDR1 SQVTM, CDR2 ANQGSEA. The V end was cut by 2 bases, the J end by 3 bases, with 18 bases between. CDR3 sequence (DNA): TGCAGCGTTGAACCGGCGGCTGGGGGATTAACAGATACGCAGTATTTT. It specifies CSVEPAAGGLTDTQYF.

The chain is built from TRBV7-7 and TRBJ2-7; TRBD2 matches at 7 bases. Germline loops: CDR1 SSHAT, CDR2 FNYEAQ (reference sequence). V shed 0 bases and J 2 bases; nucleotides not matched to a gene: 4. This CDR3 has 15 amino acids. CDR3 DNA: TGTGCCAGCAGCTTAGCCCCTAGCGGAGCCTACGAGCAGTACTTC. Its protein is CASSLAPSGAYEQYF.